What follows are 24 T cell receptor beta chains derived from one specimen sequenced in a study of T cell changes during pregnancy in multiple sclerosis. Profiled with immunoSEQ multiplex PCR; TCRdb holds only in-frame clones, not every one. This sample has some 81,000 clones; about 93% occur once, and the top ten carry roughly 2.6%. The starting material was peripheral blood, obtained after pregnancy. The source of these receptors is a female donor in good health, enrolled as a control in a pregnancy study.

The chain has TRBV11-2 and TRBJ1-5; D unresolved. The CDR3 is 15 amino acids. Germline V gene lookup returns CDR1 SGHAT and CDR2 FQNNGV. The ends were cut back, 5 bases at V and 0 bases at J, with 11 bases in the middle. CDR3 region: CASSTGEYSNQPQHF. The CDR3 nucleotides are TGTGCCAGCAGCACCGGGGAGTATAGCAATCAGCCCCAGCATTTT.

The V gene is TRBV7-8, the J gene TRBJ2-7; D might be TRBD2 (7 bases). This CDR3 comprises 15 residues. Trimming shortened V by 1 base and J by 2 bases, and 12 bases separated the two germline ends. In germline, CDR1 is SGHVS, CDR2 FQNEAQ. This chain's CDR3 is CASSLVGGLTYEQYF. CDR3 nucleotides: TGTGCCAGCAGCTTAGTGGGGGGGCTTACCTACGAGCAGTACTTC.

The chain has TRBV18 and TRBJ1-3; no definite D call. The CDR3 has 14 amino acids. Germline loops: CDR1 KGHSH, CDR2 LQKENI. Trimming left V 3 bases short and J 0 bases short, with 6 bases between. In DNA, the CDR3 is TGTGCCAGCTCACCTTCGGGCTCTGGAAACACCATATATTTT. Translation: CASSPSGSGNTIYF.

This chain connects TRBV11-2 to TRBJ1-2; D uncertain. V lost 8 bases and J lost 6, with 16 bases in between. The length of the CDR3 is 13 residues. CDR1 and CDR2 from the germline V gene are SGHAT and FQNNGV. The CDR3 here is CASRRSGKDGYTF. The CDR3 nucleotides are TGTGCCAGCCGCAGATCGGGGAAAGATGGCTACACCTTC.

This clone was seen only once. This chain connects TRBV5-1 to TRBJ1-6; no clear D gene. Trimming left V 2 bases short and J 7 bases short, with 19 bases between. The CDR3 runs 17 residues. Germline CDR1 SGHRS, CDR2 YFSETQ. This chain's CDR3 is CASSLGKDPRGNSPLHF. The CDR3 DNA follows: TGCGCCAGCAGCTTAGGTAAGGATCCTCGGGGAAATTCACCCCTCCACTTT.

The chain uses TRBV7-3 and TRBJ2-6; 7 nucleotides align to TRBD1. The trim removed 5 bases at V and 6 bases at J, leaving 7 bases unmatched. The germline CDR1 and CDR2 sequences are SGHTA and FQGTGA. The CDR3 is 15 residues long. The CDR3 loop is CASSPQTGTANVLTF. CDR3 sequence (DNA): TGTGCCAGCAGCCCCCAGACAGGGACGGCCAACGTCCTGACTTTC. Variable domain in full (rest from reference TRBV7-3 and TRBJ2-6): GAGVSQTPSNKVTEKGKYVELRCDPISGHTALYWYRQSLGQGPEFLIYFQGTGAADDSGLPNDRFFAVRPEGSVSTLKIQRTERGDSAVYLCASSPQTGTANVLTFGAGSRLTVL.

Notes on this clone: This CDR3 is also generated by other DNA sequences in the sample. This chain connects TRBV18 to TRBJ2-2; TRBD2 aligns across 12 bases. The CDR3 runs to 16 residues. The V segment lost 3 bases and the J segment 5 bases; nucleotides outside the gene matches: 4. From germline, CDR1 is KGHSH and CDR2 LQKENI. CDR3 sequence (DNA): TGTGCCAGCTCACCCCTAGCGGGGGGGCCGACCGGGGAGCTGTTTTTT. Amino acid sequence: CASSPLAGGPTGELFF.

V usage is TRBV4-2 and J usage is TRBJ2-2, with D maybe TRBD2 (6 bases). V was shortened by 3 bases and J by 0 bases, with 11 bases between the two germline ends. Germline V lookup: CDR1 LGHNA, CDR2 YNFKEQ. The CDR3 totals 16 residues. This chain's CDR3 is CASSQGPGANTGELFF. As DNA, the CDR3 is TGTGCCAGCAGCCAGGGTCCGGGAGCGAACACCGGGGAGCTGTTTTTT.

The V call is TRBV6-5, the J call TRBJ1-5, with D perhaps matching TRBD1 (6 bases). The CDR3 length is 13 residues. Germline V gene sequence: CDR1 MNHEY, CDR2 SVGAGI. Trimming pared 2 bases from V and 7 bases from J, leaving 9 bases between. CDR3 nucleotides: TGTGCCAGCAGTTACGAGGGGGGGCAGCCCCAGCATTTT. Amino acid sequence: CASSYEGGQPQHF.

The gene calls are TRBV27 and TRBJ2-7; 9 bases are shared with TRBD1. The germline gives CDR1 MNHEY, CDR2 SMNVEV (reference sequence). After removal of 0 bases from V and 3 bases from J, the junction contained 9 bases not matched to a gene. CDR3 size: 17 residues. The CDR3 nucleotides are TGTGCCAGCAGTTTATCCCCTCCCGGGACAGGGTTCTACGAGCAGTACTTC. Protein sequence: CASSLSPPGTGFYEQYF.

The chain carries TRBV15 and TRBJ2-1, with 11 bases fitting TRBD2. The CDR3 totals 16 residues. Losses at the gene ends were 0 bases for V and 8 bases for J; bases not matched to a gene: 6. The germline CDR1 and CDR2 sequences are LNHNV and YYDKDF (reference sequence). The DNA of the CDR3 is TGTGCCACCAGCAGAGATCTACTAGCGGGAGTAGATGAGCAGTTCTTC. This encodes CATSRDLLAGVDEQFF. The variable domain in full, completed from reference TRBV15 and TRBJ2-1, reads DAMVIQNPRYQVTQFGKPVTLSCSQTLNHNVMYWYQQKSSQAPKLLFHYYDKDFNNEADTPDNFQSRRPNTSFCFLDIRSPGLGDTAMYLCATSRDLLAGVDEQFFGPGTRLTVL.

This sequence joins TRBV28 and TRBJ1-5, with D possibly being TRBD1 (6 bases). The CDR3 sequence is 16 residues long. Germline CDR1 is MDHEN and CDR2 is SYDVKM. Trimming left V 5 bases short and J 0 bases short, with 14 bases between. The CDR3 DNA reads TGTGCCAGCAGTAGCATCAGGGGTAATAGCAATCAGCCCCAGCATTTT. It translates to CASSSIRGNSNQPQHF.

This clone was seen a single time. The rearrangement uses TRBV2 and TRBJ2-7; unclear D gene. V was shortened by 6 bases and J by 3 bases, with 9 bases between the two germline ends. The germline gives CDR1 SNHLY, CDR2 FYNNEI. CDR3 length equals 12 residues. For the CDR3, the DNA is TGTGCCAGCAGGGGTAGAGGCTACGAGCAGTACTTC. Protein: CASRGRGYEQYF.

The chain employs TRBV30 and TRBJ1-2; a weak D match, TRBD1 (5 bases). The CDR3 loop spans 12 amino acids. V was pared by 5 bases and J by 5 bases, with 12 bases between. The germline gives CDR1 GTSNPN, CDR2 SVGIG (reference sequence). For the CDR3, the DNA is TGTGCCTGGTGGGGGGGGGTGTATGGCTACACCTTC. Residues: CAWWGGVYGYTF.

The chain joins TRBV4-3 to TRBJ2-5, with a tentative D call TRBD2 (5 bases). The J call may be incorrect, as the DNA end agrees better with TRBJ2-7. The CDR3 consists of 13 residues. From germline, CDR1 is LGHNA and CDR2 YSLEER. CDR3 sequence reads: CASSQEGGYEQYF. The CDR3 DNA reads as TGCGCCAGCAGCCAAGAAGGAGGCTACGAGCAGTACTTC.

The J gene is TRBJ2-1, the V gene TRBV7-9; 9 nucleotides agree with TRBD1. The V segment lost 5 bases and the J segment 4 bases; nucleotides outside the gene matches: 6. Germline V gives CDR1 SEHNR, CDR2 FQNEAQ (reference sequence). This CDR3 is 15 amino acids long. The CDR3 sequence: CASSPQGAEYNEQFF. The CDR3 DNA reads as TGTGCCAGCAGCCCACAGGGGGCCGAGTACAATGAGCAGTTCTTC.

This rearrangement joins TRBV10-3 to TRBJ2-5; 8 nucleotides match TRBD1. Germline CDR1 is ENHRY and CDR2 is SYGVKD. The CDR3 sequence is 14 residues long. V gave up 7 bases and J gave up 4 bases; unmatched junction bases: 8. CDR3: CAINHRGKGETQYF. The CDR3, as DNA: TGTGCCATCAATCACAGGGGGAAGGGAGAGACCCAGTACTTC.

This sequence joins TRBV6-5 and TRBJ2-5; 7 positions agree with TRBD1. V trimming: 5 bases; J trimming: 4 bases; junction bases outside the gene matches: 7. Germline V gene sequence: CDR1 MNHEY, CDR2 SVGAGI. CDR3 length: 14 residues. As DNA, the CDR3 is TGTGCCAGCAGTCCCCACAGGGGCGGAGAGACCCAGTACTTC. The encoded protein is CASSPHRGGETQYF.

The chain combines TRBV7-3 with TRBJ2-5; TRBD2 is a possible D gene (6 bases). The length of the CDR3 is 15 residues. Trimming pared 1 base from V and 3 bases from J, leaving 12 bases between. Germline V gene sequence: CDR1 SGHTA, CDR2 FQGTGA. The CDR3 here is CASSLMGTGKETQYF. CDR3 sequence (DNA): TGTGCCAGCAGCTTAATGGGGACTGGGAAAGAGACCCAGTACTTC.

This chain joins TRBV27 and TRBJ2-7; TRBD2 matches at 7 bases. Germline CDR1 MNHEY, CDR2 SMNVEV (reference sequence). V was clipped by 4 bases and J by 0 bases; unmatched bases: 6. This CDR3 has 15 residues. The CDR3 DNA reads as TGTGCCAGCAGTTCCCATCTAGCGGTCTCCTACGAGCAGTACTTC. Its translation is CASSSHLAVSYEQYF.

The CDR3 DNA reads as TGTGCCTGGGAGTCAGGGCGGGAGGGCCTTCACGAGCAGTACTTC. The encoded protein is CAWESGREGLHEQYF. The rearrangement joins TRBV30 to TRBJ2-7, with 9 nucleotides matching TRBD2. Germline V gene sequence: CDR1 GTSNPN, CDR2 SVGIG (reference sequence). V was clipped by 5 bases and J by 5 bases; unmatched bases: 13. CDR3 size: 15 residues.

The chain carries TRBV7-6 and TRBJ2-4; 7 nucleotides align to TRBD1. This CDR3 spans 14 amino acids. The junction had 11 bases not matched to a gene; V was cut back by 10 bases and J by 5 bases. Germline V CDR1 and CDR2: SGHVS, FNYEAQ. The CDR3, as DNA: TGTGCCAAGAAGTTTCCGGGACAGCAAAACATTCAGTACTTC. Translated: CAKKFPGQQNIQYF.

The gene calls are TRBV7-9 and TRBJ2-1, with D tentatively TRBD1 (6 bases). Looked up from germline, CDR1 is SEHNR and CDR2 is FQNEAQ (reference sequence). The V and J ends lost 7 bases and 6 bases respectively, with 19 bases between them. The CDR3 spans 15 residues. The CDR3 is CASTSREGHTNEQFF. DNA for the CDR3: TGTGCCAGCACTTCGCGAGAGGGACATACCAATGAGCAGTTCTTC.

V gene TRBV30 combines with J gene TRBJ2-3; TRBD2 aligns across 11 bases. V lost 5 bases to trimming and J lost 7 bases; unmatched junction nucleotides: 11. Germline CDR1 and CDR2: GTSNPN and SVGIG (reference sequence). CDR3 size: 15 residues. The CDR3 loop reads CAWLTSGRSAYTQYF. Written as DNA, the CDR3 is TGTGCCTGGCTAACTAGCGGGAGATCAGCATATACGCAGTATTTT.